This T cell receptor (beta chain) was profiled in a study of spatial heterogeneity in lung cancer. Looking at the study overall: A module score for T cells, taken from matched bulk RNA-seq, correlated strongly with TCR transcript counts in tumor regions. The average appearance count of each unique TCR and UMI combination in raw reads was more than nine. Overall study results and limits: It was found that expanded intratumoral alpha and beta TCR counts tracked tumor mutation counts.

Indicated time point: sample taken at primary tumor resection. CDR1 is MNHEY, CDR2 SMNVEV, per germline (reference sequence). V gave up 3 bases and J gave up 7 bases, with 12 bases separating them. This CDR3 contains 14 residues. A single record per CDR3 protein comes from TCRdb applying MiXCR to the 5' RACE reads. The table shows 18,000 or so distinct CDR3 sequences, with about 6.5% occurring only once. By proportion, this clonotype is medium-sized. Its antigen is unidentified. Here the sequenced sample was lung tumor tissue, taken at surgery. The source of this sequence is a female donor with early-stage non-small cell lung cancer. The gene calls are TRBV27 and TRBJ1-4; the D gene is possibly TRBD1 (6 bases). The chain's CDR3 is CASSLAGASEKLFF. Here the CDR3 DNA reads TGTGCCAGCAGTTTGGCAGGGGCTAGTGAAAAACTGTTTTTT.